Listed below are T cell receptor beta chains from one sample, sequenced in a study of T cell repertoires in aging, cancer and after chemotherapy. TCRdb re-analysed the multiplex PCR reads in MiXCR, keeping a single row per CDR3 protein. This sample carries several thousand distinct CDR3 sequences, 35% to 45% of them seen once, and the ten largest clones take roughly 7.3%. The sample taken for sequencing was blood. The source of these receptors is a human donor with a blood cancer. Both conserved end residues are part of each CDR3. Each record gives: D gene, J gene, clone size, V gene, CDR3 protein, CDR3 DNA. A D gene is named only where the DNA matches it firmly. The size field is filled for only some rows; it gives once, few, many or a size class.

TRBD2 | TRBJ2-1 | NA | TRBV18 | CASSTGTSGGSYNEQFF | TGTGCCAGCTCAACCGGGACTAGCGGGGGGTCCTACAATGAGCAGTTCTTC
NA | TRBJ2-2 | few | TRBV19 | CASRLTNTGELFF | TGTGCCAGTAGACTAACAAACACCGGGGAGCTGTTTTTT
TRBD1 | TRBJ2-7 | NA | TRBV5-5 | CASSLAIQGPGEQYF | TGTGCCAGCAGCTTGGCTATACAGGGGCCGGGCGAGCAGTACTTC
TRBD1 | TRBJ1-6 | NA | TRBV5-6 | CASSTRTGANNSPLHF | TGTGCCAGCAGTACCCGGACAGGGGCTAATAATTCACCCCTCCACTTT
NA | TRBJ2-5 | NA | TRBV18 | CASAIGAGETQYF | TGTGCCAGCGCGATCGGTGCGGGAGAGACCCAGTACTTC
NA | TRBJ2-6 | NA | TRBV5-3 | CASSLYGANVLTF | TGTGCCAGCAGCCTGTACGGGGCCAACGTCCTGACTTTC
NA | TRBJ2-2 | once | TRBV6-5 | CASSSCKTPELFF | TGTGCCAGCAGTTCTTGTAAGACACCGGAGCTGTTTTTT
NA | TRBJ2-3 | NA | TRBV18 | CASILGSSTDTQYF | TGTGCCAGCATTCTTGGCTCTAGCACAGATACGCAGTATTTT
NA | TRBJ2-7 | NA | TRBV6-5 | CASSLASSYEQYF | TGTGCCAGCAGTTTGGCCAGCTCCTACGAGCAGTACTTC
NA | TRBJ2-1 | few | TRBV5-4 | CASSKGEGEQFF | TGTGCCAGCAGCAAGGGGGAGGGGGAGCAGTTCTTC
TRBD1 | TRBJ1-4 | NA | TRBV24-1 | CATSPGQRTTNEKLFF | TGTGCCACCAGCCCGGGACAGAGAACAACTAATGAAAAACTGTTTTTT
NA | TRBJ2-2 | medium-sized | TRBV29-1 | CSVSRQGGTGELFF | TGCAGCGTTTCTAGACAGGGAGGGACCGGGGAGCTGTTTTTT
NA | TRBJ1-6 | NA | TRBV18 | CASSPPLRSPLHF | TGTGCCAGCTCACCACCGTTAAGATCACCCCTCCACTTT
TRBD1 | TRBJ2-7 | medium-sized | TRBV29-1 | CSVGQGMNYEQYF | TGCAGCGTCGGACAGGGCATGAATTACGAGCAGTACTTC
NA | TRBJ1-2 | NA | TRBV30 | CAWSRVLGYTF | TGTGCCTGGAGCAGGGTATTAGGCTACACCTTC
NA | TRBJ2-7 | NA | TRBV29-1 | CSVVIDFLSYEQYF | TGCAGCGTTGTGATCGACTTTCTCTCCTACGAGCAGTACTTC
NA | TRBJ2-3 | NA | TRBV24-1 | CATSHRGDTDTQYF | TGTGCCACCAGTCATCGCGGGGACACAGATACGCAGTATTTT
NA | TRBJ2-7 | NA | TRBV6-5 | CRPTGPEQYF | TGCCGTCCGACAGGTCCCGAGCAGTACTTC
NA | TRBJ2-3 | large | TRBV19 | CASSTTRRADTQYF | TGTGCCAGTAGCACGACCCGGCGGGCAGATACGCAGTATTTT
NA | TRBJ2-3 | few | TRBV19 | CASSMGVTDTQYF | TGTGCCAGTAGTATGGGGGTAACAGATACGCAGTATTTT
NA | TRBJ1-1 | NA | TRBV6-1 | CASSEIGNTEAFF | TGTGCCAGCAGTGAAATAGGGAACACTGAAGCTTTCTTT
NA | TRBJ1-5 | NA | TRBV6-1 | CASSLGQEGQPQHF | TGTGCCAGCAGTTTAGGACAAGAGGGTCAGCCCCAGCATTTT
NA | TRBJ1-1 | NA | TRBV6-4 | CASSGTTGTEAFF | TGTGCCAGCAGTGGAACAACAGGTACCGAAGCTTTCTTT
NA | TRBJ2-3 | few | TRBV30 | CAWSVRDTSTQYF | TGTGCCTGGAGTGTACGGGACACCTCTACGCAGTATTTT
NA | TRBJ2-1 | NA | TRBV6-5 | CASSRVKRSPENEQFF | TGTGCCAGCAGTCGGGTCAAGCGGAGCCCCGAGAATGAGCAGTTCTTC
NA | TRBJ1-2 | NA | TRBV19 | CATQPTSERGYTF | TGTGCCACCCAACCGACCTCGGAGCGGGGCTACACCTTC
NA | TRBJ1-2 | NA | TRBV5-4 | CASSLGGTGVGHGYTF | TGTGCCAGCAGCTTGGGGGGGACGGGTGTCGGTCATGGCTACACCTTC
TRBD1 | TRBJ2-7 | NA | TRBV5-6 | CASSPRDRGGEQYF | TGTGCCAGCAGCCCCAGGGACAGGGGTGGCGAGCAGTACTTC